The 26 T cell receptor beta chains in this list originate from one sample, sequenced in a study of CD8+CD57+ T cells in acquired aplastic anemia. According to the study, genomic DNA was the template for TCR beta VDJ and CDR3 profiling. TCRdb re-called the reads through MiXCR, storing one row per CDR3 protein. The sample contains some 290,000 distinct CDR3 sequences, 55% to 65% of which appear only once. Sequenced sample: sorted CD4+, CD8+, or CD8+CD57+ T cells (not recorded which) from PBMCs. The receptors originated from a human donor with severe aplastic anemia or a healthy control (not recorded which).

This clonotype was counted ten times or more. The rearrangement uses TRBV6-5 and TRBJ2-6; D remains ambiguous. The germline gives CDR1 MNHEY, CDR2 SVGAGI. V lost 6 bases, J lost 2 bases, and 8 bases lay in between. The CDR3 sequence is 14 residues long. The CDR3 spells CASRRVAGANVLTF. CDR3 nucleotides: TGTGCCAGCAGACGGGTGGCTGGGGCCAACGTCCTGACTTTC.

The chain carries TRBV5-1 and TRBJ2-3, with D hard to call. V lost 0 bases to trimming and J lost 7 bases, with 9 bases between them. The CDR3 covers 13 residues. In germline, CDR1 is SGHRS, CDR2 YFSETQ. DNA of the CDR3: TGCGCCAGCAGCTTGGATAGTTTCAATACGCAGTATTTT. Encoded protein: CASSLDSFNTQYF.

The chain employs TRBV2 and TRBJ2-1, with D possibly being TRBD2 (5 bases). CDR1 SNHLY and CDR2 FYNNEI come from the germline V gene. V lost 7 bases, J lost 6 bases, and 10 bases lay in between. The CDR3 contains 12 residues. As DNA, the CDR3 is TGTGCCAGCAACGAGGGTAGCAATGAGCAGTTCTTC. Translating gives CASNEGSNEQFF.

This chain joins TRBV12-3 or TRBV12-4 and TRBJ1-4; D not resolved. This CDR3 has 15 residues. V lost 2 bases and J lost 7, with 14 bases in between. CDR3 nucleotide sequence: TGTGCCAGCAGTTTACATCCGCCGGGAGCTGAAAAACTGTTTTTT. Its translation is CASSLHPPGAEKLFF.

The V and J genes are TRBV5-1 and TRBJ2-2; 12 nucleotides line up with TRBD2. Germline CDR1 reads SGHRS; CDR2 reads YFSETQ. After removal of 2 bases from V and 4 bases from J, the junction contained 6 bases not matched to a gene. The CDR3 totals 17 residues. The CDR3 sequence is CASSLDLAGGGTGELFF. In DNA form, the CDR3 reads TGCGCCAGCAGCTTAGACCTAGCGGGAGGGGGCACCGGGGAGCTGTTTTTT.

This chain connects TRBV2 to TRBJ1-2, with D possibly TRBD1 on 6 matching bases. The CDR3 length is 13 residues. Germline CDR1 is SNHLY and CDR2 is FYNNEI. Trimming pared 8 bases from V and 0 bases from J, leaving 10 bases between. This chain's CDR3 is CASRTDSNYGYTF. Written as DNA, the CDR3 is TGTGCCAGCCGGACAGACTCTAACTATGGCTACACCTTC. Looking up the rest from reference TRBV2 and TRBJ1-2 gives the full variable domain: EPEVTQTPSHQVTQMGQEVILRCVPISNHLYFYWYRQILGQKVEFLVSFYNNEISEKSEIFDDQFSVERPDGSNFTLKIRSTKLEDSAMYFCASRTDSNYGYTFGSGTRLTVV.

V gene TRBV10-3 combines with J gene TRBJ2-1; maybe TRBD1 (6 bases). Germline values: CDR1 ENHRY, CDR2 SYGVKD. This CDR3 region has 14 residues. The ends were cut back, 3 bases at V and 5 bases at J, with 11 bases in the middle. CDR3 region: CAISEVQGDNEQFF. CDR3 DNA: TGTGCCATCAGTGAAGTACAGGGAGACAATGAGCAGTTCTTC.

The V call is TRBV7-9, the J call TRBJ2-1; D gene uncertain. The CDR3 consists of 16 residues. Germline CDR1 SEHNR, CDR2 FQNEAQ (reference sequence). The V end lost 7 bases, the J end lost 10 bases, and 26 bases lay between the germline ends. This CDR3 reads CASTPPPPLMVTEQFF. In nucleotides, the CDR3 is TGTGCCAGCACCCCCCCGCCGCCGTTGATGGTTACGGAGCAGTTCTTC.

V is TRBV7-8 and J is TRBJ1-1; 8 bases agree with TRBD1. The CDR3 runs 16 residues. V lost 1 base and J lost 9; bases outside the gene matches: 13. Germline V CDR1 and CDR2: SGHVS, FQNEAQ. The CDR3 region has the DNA TGTGCCAGCAGCTTAGACAGGGGGGGCGGAACCTCCAAAGCTTTCTTT. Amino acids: CASSLDRGGGTSKAFF.

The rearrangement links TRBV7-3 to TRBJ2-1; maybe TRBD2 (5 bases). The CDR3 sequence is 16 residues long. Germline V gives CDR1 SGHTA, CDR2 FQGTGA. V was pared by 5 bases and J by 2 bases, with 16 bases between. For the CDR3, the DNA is TGTGCCAGCAGCCTGGACTTGGTCGGCACCTACAATGAGCAGTTCTTC. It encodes CASSLDLVGTYNEQFF.

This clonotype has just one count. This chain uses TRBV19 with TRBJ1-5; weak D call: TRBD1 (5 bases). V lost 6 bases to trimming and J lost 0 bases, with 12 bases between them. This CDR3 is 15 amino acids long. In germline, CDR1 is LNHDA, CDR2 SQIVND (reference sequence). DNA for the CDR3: TGTGCCAGTAGCCCAGGGACCCGTAGCAATCAGCCCCAGCATTTT. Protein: CASSPGTRSNQPQHF.

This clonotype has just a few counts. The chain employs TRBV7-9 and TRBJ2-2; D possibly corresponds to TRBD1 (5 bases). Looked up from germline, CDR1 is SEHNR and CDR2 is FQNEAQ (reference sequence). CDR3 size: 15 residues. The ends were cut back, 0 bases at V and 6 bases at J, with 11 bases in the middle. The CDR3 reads CASSLAGQKAGELFF. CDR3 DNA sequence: TGTGCCAGCAGCTTAGCGGGGCAGAAGGCCGGGGAGCTGTTTTTT.

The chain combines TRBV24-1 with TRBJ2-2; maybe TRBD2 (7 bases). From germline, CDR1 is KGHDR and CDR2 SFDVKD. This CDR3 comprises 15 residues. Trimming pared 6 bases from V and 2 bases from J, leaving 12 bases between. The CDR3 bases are TGTGCCACCAGTCCCACGGGGGGCAACACCGGGGAGCTGTTTTTT. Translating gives CATSPTGGNTGELFF.

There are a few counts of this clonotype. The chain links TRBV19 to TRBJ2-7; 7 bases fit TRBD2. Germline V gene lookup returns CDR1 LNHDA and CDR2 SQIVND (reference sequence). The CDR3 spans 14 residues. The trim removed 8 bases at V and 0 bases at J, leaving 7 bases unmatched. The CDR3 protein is CASSSRGSSYEQYF. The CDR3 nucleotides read TGTGCCAGTTCGTCTCGCGGGAGCTCCTACGAGCAGTACTTC.

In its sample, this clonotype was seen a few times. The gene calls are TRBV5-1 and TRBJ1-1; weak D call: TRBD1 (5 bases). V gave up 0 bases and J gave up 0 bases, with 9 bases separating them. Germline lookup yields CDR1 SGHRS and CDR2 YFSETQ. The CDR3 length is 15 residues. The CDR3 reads CASSLAVTVNTEAFF. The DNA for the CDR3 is TGCGCCAGCAGCTTGGCCGTGACAGTGAACACTGAAGCTTTCTTT. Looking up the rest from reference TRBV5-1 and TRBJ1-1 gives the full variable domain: KAGVTQTPRYLIKTRGQQVTLSCSPISGHRSVSWYQQTPGQGLQFLFEYFSETQRNKGNFPGRFSGRQFSNSRSEMNVSTLELGDSALYLCASSLAVTVNTEAFFGQGTRLTVV.

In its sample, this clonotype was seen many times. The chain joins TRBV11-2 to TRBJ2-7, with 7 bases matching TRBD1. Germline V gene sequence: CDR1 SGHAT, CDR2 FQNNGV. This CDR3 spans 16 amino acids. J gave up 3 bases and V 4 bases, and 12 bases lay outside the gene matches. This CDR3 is CASSSPTGFTRYEQYF. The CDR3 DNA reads TGTGCCAGCAGCTCTCCGACAGGGTTTACGCGCTACGAGCAGTACTTC.

In DNA form, the CDR3 reads TGTGCCAGCAAGACAACTTCCGAAAAACTGTTTTTT. It translates to CASKTTSEKLFF. V gene TRBV2 combines with J gene TRBJ1-4; no definite D call. CDR1 is SNHLY and CDR2 is FYNNEI in the germline V gene. The V gene lost 7 bases and the J gene lost 8 bases, with 11 bases spanning the gap. The CDR3 runs 12 residues.

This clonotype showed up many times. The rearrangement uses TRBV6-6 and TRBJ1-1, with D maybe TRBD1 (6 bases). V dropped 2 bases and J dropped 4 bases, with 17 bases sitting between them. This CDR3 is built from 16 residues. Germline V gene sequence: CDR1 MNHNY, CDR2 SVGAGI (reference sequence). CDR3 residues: CASSYLAGEVVTEAFF. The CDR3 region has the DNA TGTGCCAGCAGTTACCTGGCAGGGGAGGTTGTCACTGAAGCTTTCTTT.

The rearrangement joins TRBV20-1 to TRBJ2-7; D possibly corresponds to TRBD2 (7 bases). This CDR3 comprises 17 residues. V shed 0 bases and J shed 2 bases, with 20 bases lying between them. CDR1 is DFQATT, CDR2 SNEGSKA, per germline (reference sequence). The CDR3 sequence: CSARDRTAGPVPYEQYF. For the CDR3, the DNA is TGCAGTGCTAGAGATCGGACAGCGGGGCCGGTCCCCTACGAGCAGTACTTC.

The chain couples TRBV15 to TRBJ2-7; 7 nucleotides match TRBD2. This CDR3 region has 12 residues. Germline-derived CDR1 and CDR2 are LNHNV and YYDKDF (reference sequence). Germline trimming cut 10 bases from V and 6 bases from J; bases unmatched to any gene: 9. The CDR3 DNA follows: TGTGCCAGCGCTGGACTAGGCCCCGAGCAGTACTTC. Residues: CASAGLGPEQYF.

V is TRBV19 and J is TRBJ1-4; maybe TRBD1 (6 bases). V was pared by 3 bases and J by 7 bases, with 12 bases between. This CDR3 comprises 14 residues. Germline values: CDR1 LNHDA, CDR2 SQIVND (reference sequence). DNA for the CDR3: TGTGCCAGTAGTATTCGGGGGCTGGTTGAAAAACTGTTTTTT. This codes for CASSIRGLVEKLFF.

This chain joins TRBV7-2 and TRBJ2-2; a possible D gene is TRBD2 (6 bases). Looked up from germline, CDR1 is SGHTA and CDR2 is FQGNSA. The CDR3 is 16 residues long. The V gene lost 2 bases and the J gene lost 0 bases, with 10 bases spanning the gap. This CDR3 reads CASSLQAGTNTGELFF. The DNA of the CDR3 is TGTGCCAGCAGCTTACAGGCGGGGACGAACACCGGGGAGCTGTTTTTT. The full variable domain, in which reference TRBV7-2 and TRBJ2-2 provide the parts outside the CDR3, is GAGVSQSPSNKVTEKGKDVELRCDPISGHTALYWYRQSLGQGLEFLIYFQGNSAPDKSGLPSDRFSAERTGGSVSTLTIQRTQQEDSAVYLCASSLQAGTNTGELFFGEGSRLTVL.

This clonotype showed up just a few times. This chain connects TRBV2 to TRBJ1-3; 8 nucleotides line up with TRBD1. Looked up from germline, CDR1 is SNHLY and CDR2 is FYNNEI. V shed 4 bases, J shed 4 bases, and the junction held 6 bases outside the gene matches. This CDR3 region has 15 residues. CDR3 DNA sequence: TGTGCCAGCAGTGCCTCGACAGGGGTCGGAAACACCATATATTTT. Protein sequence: CASSASTGVGNTIYF.

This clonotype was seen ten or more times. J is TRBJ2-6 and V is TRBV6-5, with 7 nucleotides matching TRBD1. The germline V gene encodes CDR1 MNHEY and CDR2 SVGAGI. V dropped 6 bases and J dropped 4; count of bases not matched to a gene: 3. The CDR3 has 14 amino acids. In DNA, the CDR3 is TGTGCCAGCAGGCAGGGGGTCGGGGCCAACGTCCTGACTTTC. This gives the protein CASRQGVGANVLTF.

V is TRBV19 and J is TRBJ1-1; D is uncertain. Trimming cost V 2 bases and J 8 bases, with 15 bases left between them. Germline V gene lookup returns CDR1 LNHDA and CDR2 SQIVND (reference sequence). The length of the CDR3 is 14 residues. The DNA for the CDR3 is TGTGCCAGTAGTATACGGATGGAAGATTCGGAAGCTTTCTTT. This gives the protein CASSIRMEDSEAFF.

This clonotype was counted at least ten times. DNA for the CDR3: TGTGCTAGCTCCGGGACTAGCGGGGGAGCAGTCTACGAGCAGTACTTC. It is translated as CASSGTSGGAVYEQYF. The V and J genes are TRBV12-5 and TRBJ2-7, with 14 bases that match TRBD2. V shed 9 bases and J 3 bases; nucleotides not matched to a gene: 10. Germline CDR1 and CDR2: LGHNT and FRNRAP. The CDR3 is 16 amino acids.